The 10 T cell receptor beta chains below come from one sample, sequenced in a study of blood T cell repertoires in COVID-19. Assay: immunoSEQ multiplex PCR; the TCRdb copy retains only in-frame clones and omits some. The table records about 160,000 clones, more than 75% of them present only once. Sequenced material: PBMCs or T cells enriched from blood (not recorded which). Receptors originate from a woman in her forties or fifties who had recovered from COVID-19.

The J gene is TRBJ1-1, the V gene TRBV18; 10 bases align to TRBD1. Looked up from germline, CDR1 is KGHSH and CDR2 is LQKENI. This CDR3 region has 15 residues. V dropped 3 bases and J dropped 0; count of bases not matched to a gene: 1. The CDR3 DNA sequence: TGTGCCAGCTCACCGGGACAGGGGTTGAACACTGAAGCTTTCTTT. It specifies CASSPGQGLNTEAFF.

This sequence joins TRBV6-6 and TRBJ1-6, with 7 nucleotides matching TRBD1. There are 14 residues in the CDR3. J lost 9 bases, V lost 5 bases, and 7 bases had no gene match. Germline CDR1 MNHNY, CDR2 SVGAGI (reference sequence). The CDR3 region is CASSLTGSTSPLHF. CDR3 DNA: TGTGCCAGCAGTCTGACAGGGTCGACTTCACCCCTCCACTTT.

The chain carries TRBV7-2 and TRBJ2-7, with D possibly matching TRBD1 (6 bases). In germline, CDR1 is SGHTA, CDR2 FQGNSA. Trimming left V 5 bases short and J 0 bases short, with 11 bases between. This CDR3 region has 14 residues. The CDR3, as DNA: TGTGCCAGCAGCGCCGACAGGAGCTCCTACGAGCAGTACTTC. It specifies CASSADRSSYEQYF.

The rearrangement uses TRBV6-5 and TRBJ1-6; D possibly corresponds to TRBD1 (5 bases). The CDR3 length is 15 residues. CDR1 MNHEY and CDR2 SVGAGI come from the germline V gene. Trimming pared 2 bases from V and 7 bases from J, leaving 12 bases between. CDR3 in DNA: TGTGCCAGCAGTTACGCAATGACAGCCAATTCACCCCTCCACTTT. It yields the protein CASSYAMTANSPLHF.

Written as DNA, the CDR3 is TGTGCCAGCAGCGAGGTCGAACATCCGGGTGGCAGGGGAACCTCTGGGGCCAACGTCCTGACTTTC. Protein: CASSEVEHPGGRGTSGANVLTF. V gene TRBV9 combines with J gene TRBJ2-6, with D possibly TRBD1 on 6 matching bases. In germline, CDR1 is SGDLS, CDR2 YYNGEE. Trimming stripped 3 bases from V and 0 bases from J, with 28 bases between. The CDR3 is made up of 22 amino acids.

This chain joins TRBV4-2 and TRBJ2-5; the D gene is possibly TRBD2 (6 bases). V was pared by 0 bases and J by 1 base, with 15 bases between. Per germline, CDR1 LGHNA and CDR2 YNFKEQ. The CDR3 loop spans 17 amino acids. CDR3 in DNA: TGTGCCAGCAGCCAAGATCCGGCGGGACGTATCCAAGAGACCCAGTACTTC. Translated, it gives CASSQDPAGRIQETQYF.

The chain employs TRBV24-1 and TRBJ1-4; 10 bases are a match to TRBD1. Germline CDR1 reads KGHDR; CDR2 reads SFDVKD. V dropped 4 bases and J dropped 6; count of bases not matched to a gene: 4. The CDR3 is 15 amino acids. CDR3 sequence: CATSDPGTGDEKLFF. The CDR3 bases are TGTGCCACCAGTGACCCCGGGACAGGGGATGAAAAACTGTTTTTT.

This chain joins TRBV11-3 and TRBJ2-7, with D tentatively TRBD1 (5 bases). V was shortened by 4 bases and J by 3 bases, with 19 bases between the two germline ends. The germline V gene encodes CDR1 SGHNT and CDR2 YENEEA. The CDR3 sequence is 16 residues long. CDR3 in DNA: TGTGCCAGCAGCTCGACAGAGCAGCAAACCCACTACGAGCAGTACTTC. Protein product: CASSSTEQQTHYEQYF.

J is TRBJ2-3 and V is TRBV7-2; 7 nucleotides align to TRBD2. CDR1 and CDR2 from the germline V gene are SGHTA and FQGNSA. Trimming at V came to 6 bases and at J to 0 bases, leaving 9 bases not matched to a gene. The CDR3 spans 16 residues. The CDR3 DNA reads as TGTGCCAGCAGTACCCGCGGGGGAGCTAGCACAGATACGCAGTATTTT. Its protein is CASSTRGGASTDTQYF.

The chain couples TRBV10-3 to TRBJ2-2; D is perhaps TRBD2 (6 bases). The CDR3 sequence is 14 residues long. CDR1 ENHRY and CDR2 SYGVKD come from the germline V gene. Deletions cut 5 bases from V and 6 bases from J, with 13 bases between. The DNA of the CDR3 is TGTGCCATCAGTACTTCTAGCGCGGCCGGGGAGCTGTTTTTT. This translates into CAISTSSAAGELFF.